Below, 11 T cell receptor beta chains from the same sample are listed, as sequenced in a study of cytomegalovirus exposure and HLA in healthy donors. The PCR ran on 60 Vbeta and 13 Jbeta primers. Generated by immunoSEQ multiplex PCR, the TCRdb table keeps only in-frame clones and is missing some. The sample lists 100,000 to 150,000 clones, approximately 9% occurring once. The material sequenced was PBMCs. The receptors here all came from a middle-aged woman in good health and CMV-seropositive.

The chain combines TRBV4-1 with TRBJ1-4; TRBD1 matches 9 bases. The CDR3 extends over 18 amino acids. The germline CDR1 and CDR2 sequences are MGHRA and YSYEKL. The ends lost 3 bases at V and 1 base at J; junction bases unmatched: 9. CDR3 DNA: TGCGCCAGCAGCCATGAACCGGGACAGGGAATAACTAATGAAAAACTGTTTTTT. This translates into CASSHEPGQGITNEKLFF.

In its sample, this clone was seen a few times. This chain uses TRBV6-6 with TRBJ1-1; unclear D gene. Trimming took 10 bases from V and 0 from J, leaving 12 bases between them. The CDR3 totals 13 residues. Germline loops: CDR1 MNHNY, CDR2 SVGAGI (reference sequence). Written as DNA, the CDR3 is TGTGCCACGGGTGGGAGCGTGAACACTGAAGCTTTCTTT. Amino acid sequence: CATGGSVNTEAFF.

The chain links TRBV5-4 to TRBJ1-1, with a weak D call TRBD1 (6 bases). Trimming took off 3 bases at V and 1 base at J, with 13 bases between the two ends. Germline assignment: CDR1 SGHNT and CDR2 YYREEE (reference sequence). This CDR3 comprises 15 residues. The CDR3 loop reads CASSSQGEKNTEAFF. The CDR3 DNA sequence: TGTGCCAGCAGCTCACAGGGCGAGAAGAACACTGAAGCTTTCTTT.

This chain links TRBV5-6 with TRBJ2-5; TRBD1 is a possible D gene (8 bases). The end of the DNA is better explained by TRBJ2-7, so the J call may be wrong. The CDR3 has 14 residues. The germline V gene has CDR1 SGHDT and CDR2 YYEEEE. CDR3 sequence reads: CASRRQGREYEQYF. The CDR3 DNA reads as TGTGCCAGCAGACGACAGGGGAGGGAATACGAGCAGTACTTC.

The rearrangement joins TRBV7-2 to TRBJ1-1; possible D gene TRBD1, 6 bases. Deletions cut 0 bases from V and 6 bases from J, with 8 bases between. The germline V gene encodes CDR1 SGHTA and CDR2 FQGNSA. There are 13 residues in the CDR3. The CDR3 loop is CASSLADSPEAFF. CDR3 coding DNA: TGTGCCAGCAGCTTAGCGGACAGCCCTGAAGCTTTCTTT.

Only a few counts were recorded for this clone. The chain combines TRBV9 with TRBJ2-7, with TRBD2 matching over 8 bases. Germline V gene sequence: CDR1 SGDLS, CDR2 YYNGEE. CDR3 size: 15 residues. V was pared by 0 bases and J by 5 bases, with 7 bases of the junction left unmatched. The CDR3 DNA reads as TGTGCCAGCAGCGTAGGCGGGGGGCAATGGGACGAGCAGTACTTC. This gives the protein CASSVGGGQWDEQYF.

The chain joins TRBV5-6 to TRBJ2-1; 10 bases fit TRBD2. The CDR3 has 16 residues. In germline, CDR1 is SGHDT, CDR2 YYEEEE. V shed 3 bases and J 8 bases; nucleotides not matched to a gene: 11. The CDR3 protein is CASSSPGSGGVYEQFF. The CDR3, as DNA: TGTGCCAGCAGCTCCCCGGGGAGCGGGGGGGTCTATGAGCAGTTCTTC.

The chain has TRBV5-1 and TRBJ1-1; 7 bases fit TRBD1. This CDR3 is built from 15 residues. Trimming cost V 4 bases and J 1 base; bases outside gene matches: 7. Germline-derived CDR1 and CDR2 are SGHRS and YFSETQ. This chain's CDR3 is CASSLGQTSNTEAFF. CDR3 nucleotide sequence: TGCGCCAGCAGCCTGGGACAGACTTCGAACACTGAAGCTTTCTTT.

In its sample, this clone was seen a few times. This sequence joins TRBV5-1 and TRBJ1-1; D remains unclear. With 0 bases removed from V and 6 bases from J, the gap between germline ends came to 12 bases. The germline CDR1 and CDR2 sequences are SGHRS and YFSETQ. This CDR3 is built from 14 residues. The CDR3 here is CASSLAPTGSEAFF. The CDR3 DNA reads TGCGCCAGCAGCTTGGCCCCTACGGGATCTGAAGCTTTCTTT.

This chain links TRBV5-1 with TRBJ2-5; the D gene is possibly TRBD2 (7 bases). V lost 0 bases and J lost 4, with 10 bases in between. Germline CDR1 and CDR2: SGHRS and YFSETQ. The CDR3 has 14 residues. CDR3 in DNA: TGCGCCAGCAGCTTGGGTGCGGGGGCAGAGACCCAGTACTTC. This translates into CASSLGAGAETQYF.

This clone was seen more than once but under ten times. The genes are TRBV6-5 and TRBJ1-1, with a weak D call TRBD1 (6 bases). There are 13 residues in the CDR3. The V gene's germline CDR1 is MNHEY and CDR2 SVGAGI. V was trimmed by 6 bases and J by 1 base, leaving 9 bases between them. The CDR3 sequence is CASRGTQNTEAFF. Written as DNA, the CDR3 is TGTGCCAGCAGGGGGACACAGAACACTGAAGCTTTCTTT.